What follows describes a single TCR beta chain. Antigen unknown. Per the original data handling: Out-of-frame sequences were removed, leaving around 2.2 million distinct TCRbeta sequences. Method: immunoSEQ multiplex PCR; TCRdb's copy keeps in-frame clones and lacks some. V, J and clone size are those of that table, while D and trimming were read from the DNA. This sample has roughly 76,000 clones, with under 80% found just once. Trimming stripped 0 bases from V and 1 base from J, with 10 bases between. This CDR3 region has 16 residues. Germline V gene sequence: CDR1 LGHNA, CDR2 YNFKEQ. These data originate in a study of memory CD4+ T cells and cytomegalovirus serostatus. Single viable CD3+CD4+CD8-CD45RO+ cells were sorted as the memory CD4+ T cells. General study results and limits: Suggested: most of the CMV-linked TCR signature lies in CD4+ memory cells. Of 150 to 200 reported CMV TCRbeta sequences, about 70 were found in memory CD4+ repertoires.

The sample was memory CD4+ T cells from blood. This sequence joins TRBV4-2 and TRBJ1-3; D is undetermined. This clonotype originated in an adult in good health and CMV-seropositive. This CDR3 reads CASSQEVLGSGNTIYF. CDR3 bases: TGTGCCAGCAGCCAAGAGGTTTTGGGGTCTGGAAACACCATATATTTT.